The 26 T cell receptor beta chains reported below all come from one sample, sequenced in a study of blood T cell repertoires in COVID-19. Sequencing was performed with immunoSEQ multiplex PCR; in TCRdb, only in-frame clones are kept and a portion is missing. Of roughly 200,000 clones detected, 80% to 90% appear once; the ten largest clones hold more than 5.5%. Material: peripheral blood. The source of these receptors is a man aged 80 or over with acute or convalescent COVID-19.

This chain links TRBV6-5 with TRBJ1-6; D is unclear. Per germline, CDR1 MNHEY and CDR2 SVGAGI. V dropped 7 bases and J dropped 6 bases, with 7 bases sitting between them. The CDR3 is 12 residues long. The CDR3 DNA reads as TGTGCCAGCACCACGGGTAATTCACCCCTCCACTTT. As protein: CASTTGNSPLHF.

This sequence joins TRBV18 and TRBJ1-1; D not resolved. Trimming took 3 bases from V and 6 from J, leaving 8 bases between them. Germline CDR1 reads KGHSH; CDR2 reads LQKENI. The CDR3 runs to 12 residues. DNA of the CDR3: TGTGCCAGCTCACCCCCCACAGCTGAAGCTTTCTTT. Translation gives CASSPPTAEAFF.

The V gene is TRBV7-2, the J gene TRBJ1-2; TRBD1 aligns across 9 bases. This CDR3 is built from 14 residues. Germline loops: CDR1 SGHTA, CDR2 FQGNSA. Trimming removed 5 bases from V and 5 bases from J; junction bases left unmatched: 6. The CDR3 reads CASSPGTGPYGYTF. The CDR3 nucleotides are TGTGCCAGCAGCCCGGGGACAGGGCCTTATGGCTACACCTTC.

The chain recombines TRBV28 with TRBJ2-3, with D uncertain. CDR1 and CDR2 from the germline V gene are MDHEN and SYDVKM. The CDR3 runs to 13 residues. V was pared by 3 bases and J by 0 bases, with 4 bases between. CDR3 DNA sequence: TGTGCCAGCAGTTTTGGCAGCACAGATACGCAGTATTTT. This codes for CASSFGSTDTQYF.

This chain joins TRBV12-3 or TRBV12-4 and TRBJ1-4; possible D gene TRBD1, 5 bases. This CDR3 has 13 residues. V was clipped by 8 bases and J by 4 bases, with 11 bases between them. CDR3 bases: TGTGCCAGCTCGGCGGGGGGTAATGAAAAACTGTTTTTT. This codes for CASSAGGNEKLFF.

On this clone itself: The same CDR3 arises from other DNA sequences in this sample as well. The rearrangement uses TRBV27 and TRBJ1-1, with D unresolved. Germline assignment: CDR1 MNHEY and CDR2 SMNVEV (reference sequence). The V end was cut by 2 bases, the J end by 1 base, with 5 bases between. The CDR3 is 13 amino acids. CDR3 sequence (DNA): TGTGCCAGCAGTTTAAGAGAGAACACTGAAGCTTTCTTT. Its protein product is CASSLRENTEAFF.

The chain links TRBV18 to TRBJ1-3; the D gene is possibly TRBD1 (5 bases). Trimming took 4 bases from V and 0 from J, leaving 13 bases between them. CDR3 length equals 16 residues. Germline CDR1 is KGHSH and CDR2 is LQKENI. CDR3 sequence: CASSLQGSDSGNTIYF. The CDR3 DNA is TGTGCCAGCTCACTCCAGGGATCCGACTCTGGAAACACCATATATTTT.

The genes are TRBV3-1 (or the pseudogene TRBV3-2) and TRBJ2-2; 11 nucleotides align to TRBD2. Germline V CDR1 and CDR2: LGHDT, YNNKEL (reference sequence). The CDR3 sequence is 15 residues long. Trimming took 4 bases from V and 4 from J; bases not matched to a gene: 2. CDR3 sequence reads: CASSLSGRVTGELFF. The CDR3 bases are TGTGCCAGCAGCCTTAGCGGGAGGGTCACCGGGGAGCTGTTTTTT.

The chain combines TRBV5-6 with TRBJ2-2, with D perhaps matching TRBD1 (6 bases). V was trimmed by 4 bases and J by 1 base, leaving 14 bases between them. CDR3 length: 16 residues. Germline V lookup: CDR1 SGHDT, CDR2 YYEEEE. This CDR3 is CASSHYRTVNTGELFF. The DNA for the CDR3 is TGTGCCAGCAGCCACTACAGGACAGTGAACACCGGGGAGCTGTTTTTT.

The CDR3 loop is CASSGAISGNTIYF. The CDR3, as DNA: TGTGCCAGCAGCGGGGCCATTTCTGGAAACACCATATATTTT. The rearrangement uses TRBV7-8 and TRBJ1-3, with a possible D match to TRBD1 (5 bases). Germline CDR1 SGHVS, CDR2 FQNEAQ. Trimming cost V 5 bases and J 1 base, with 9 bases left between them. The CDR3 is made up of 14 amino acids.

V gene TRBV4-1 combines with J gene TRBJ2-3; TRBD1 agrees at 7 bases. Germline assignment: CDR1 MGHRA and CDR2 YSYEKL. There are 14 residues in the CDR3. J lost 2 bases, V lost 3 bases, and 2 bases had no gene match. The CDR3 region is CASSQGQNTDTQYF. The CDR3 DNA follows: TGCGCCAGCAGCCAGGGACAGAACACAGATACGCAGTATTTT.

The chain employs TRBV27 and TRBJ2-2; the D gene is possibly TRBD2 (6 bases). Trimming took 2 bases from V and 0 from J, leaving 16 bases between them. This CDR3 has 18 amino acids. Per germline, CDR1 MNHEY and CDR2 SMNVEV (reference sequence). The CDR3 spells CASSLDLARLANTGELFF. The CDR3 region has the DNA TGTGCCAGCAGTTTAGACCTAGCGAGACTTGCGAACACCGGGGAGCTGTTTTTT.

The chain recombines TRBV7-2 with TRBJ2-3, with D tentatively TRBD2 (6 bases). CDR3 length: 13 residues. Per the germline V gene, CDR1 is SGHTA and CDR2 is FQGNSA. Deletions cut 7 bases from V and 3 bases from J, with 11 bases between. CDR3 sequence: CASTPGLTDTQYF. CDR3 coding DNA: TGTGCCAGCACCCCGGGACTTACAGATACGCAGTATTTT.

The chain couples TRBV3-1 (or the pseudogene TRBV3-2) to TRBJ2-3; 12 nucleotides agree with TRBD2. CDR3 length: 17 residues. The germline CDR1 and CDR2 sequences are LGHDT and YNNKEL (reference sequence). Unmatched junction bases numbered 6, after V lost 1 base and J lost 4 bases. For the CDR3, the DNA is TGTGCCAGCAGCCAAGGATCGACTAGCGGGAGAGCAGATACGCAGTATTTT. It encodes CASSQGSTSGRADTQYF.

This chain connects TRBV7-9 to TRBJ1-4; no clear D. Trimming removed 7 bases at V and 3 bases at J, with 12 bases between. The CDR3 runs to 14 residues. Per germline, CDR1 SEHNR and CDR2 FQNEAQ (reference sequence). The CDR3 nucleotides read TGTGCCAGCAAAATCGGGAATGCTAATGAAAAACTGTTTTTT. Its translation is CASKIGNANEKLFF. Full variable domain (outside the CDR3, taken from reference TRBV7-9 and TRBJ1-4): DTGVSQNPRHKITKRGQNVTFRCDPISEHNRLYWYRQTLGQGPEFLTYFQNEAQLEKSRLLSDRFSAERPKGSFSTLEIQRTEQGDSAMYLCASKIGNANEKLFFGSGTQLSVL.

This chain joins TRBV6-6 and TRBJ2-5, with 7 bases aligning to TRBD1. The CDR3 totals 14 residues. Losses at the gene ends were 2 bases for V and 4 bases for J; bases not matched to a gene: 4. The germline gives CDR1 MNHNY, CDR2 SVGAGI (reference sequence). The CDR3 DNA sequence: TGTGCCAGCAGTTACGACAGGGCAAGAGAGACCCAGTACTTC. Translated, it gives CASSYDRARETQYF.

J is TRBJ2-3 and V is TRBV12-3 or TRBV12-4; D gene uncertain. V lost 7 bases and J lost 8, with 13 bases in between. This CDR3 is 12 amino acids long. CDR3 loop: CASTLPGGTQYF. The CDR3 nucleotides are TGTGCCAGCACTCTTCCGGGTGGTACGCAGTATTTT.

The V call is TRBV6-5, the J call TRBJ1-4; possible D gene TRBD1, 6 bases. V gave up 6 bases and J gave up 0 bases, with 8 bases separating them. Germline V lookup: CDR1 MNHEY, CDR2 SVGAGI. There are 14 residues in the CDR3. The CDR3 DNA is TGTGCCAGCAGCAGGACAGCAACTAATGAAAAACTGTTTTTT. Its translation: CASSRTATNEKLFF.

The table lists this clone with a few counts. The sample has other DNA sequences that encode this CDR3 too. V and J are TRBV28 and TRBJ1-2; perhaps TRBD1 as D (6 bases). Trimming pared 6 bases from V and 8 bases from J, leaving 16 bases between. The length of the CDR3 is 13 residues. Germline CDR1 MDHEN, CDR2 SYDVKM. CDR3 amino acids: CASSLGQGGGYTF. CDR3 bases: TGTGCCAGCAGCCTGGGACAAGGAGGAGGCTACACCTTC.

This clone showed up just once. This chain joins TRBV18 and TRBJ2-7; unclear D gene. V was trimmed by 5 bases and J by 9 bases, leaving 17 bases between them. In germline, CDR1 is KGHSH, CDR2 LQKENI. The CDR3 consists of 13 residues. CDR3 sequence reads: CASSGTLSPGQYF. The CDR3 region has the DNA TGTGCCAGCTCAGGCACGCTCTCCCCAGGGCAGTACTTC.

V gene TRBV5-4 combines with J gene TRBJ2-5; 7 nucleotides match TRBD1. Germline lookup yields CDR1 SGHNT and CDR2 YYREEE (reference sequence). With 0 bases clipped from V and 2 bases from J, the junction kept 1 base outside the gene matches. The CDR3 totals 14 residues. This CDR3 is CASSLADRQETQYF. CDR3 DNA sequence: TGTGCCAGCAGCTTGGCGGACAGGCAAGAGACCCAGTACTTC. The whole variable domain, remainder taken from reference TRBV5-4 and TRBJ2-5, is ETGVTQSPTHLIKTRGQQVTLRCSSQSGHNTVSWYQQALGQGPQFIFQYYREEENGRGNFPPRFSGLQFPNYSSELNVNALELDDSALYLCASSLADRQETQYFGPGTRLLVL.

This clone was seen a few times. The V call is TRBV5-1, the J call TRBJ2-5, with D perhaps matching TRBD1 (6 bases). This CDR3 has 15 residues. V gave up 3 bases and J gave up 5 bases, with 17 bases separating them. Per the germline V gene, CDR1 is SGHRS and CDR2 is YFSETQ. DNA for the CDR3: TGCGCCAGCAGCTCAACAGGGTTATCTGGGGAGACCCAGTACTTC. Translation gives CASSSTGLSGETQYF.

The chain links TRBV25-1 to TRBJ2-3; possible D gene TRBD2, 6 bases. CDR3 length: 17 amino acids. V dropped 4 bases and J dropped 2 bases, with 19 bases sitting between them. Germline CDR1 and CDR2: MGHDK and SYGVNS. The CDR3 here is CASSASLGAGSTDTQYF. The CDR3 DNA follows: TGTGCCAGCAGTGCCTCTCTCGGGGCGGGGTCCACAGATACGCAGTATTTT.

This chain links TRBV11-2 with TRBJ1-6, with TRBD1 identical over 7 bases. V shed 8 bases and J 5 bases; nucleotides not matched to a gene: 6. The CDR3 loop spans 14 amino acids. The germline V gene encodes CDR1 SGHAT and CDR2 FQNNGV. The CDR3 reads CASGSGTDNSPLHF. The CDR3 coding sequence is TGTGCCAGCGGATCCGGGACAGATAATTCACCCCTCCACTTT.

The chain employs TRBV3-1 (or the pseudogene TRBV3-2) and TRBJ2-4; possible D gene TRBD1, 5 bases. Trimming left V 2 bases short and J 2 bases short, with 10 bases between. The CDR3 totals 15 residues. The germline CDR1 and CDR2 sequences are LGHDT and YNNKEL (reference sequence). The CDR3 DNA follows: TGTGCCAGCAGCCAATTCAGGGAATCCAAAAACATTCAGTACTTC. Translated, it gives CASSQFRESKNIQYF.

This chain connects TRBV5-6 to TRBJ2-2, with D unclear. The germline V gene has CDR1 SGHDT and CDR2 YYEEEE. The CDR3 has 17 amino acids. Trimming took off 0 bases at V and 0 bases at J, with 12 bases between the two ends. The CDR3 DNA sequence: TGTGCCAGCAGCTTGGCCCTGGCAGGCGCGAACACCGGGGAGCTGTTTTTT. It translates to CASSLALAGANTGELFF.